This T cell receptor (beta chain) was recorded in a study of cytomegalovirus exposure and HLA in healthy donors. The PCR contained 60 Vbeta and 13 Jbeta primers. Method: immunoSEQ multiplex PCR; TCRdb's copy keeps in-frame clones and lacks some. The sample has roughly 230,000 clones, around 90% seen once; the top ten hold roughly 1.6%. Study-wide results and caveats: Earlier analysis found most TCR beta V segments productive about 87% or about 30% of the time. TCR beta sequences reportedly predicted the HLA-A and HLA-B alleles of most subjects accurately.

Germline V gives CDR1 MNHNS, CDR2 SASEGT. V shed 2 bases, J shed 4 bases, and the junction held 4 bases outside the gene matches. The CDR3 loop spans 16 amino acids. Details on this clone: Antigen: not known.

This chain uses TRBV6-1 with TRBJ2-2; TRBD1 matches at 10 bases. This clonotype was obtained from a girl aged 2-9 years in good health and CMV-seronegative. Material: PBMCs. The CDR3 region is CASSEQGTGVTGELFF. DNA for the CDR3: TGTGCCAGCAGTGAACAAGGGACAGGGGTCACCGGGGAGCTGTTTTTT.